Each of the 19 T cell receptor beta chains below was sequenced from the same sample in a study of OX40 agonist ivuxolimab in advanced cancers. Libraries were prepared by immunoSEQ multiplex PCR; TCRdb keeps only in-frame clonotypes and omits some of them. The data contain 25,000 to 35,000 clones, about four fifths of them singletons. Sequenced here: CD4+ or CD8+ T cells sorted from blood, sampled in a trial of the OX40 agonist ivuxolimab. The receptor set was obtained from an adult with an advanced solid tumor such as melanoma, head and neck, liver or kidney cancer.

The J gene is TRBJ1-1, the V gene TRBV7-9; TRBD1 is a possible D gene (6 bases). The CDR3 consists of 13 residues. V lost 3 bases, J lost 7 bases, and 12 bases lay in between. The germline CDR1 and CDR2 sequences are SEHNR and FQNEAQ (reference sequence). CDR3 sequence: CASSFGAGVEAFF. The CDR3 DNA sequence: TGTGCCAGCAGCTTCGGGGCAGGGGTTGAAGCTTTCTTT.

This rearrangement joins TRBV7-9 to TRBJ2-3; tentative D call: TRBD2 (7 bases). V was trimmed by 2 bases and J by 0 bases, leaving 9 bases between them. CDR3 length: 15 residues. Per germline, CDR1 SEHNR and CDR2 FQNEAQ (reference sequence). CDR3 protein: CASSLTGGSTDTQYF. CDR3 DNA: TGTGCCAGCAGCTTAACGGGGGGCAGCACAGATACGCAGTATTTT.

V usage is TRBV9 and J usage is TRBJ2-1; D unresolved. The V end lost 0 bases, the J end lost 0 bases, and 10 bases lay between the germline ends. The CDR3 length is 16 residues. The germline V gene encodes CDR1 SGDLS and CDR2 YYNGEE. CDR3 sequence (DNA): TGTGCCAGCAGCGTAGGCGGCGATAGCTCCTACAATGAGCAGTTCTTC. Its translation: CASSVGGDSSYNEQFF.

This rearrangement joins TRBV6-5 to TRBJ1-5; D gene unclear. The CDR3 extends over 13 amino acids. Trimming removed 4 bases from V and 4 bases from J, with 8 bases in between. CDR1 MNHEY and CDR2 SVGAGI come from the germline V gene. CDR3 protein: CASSSGWNQPQHF. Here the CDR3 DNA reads TGTGCCAGCAGTTCGGGGTGGAATCAGCCCCAGCATTTT.

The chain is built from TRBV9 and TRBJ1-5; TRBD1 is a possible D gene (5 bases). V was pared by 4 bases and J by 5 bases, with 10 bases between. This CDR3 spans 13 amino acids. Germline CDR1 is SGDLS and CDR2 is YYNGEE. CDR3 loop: CASSRGFYQPQHF. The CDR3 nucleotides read TGTGCCAGCAGCAGGGGCTTCTATCAGCCCCAGCATTTT.

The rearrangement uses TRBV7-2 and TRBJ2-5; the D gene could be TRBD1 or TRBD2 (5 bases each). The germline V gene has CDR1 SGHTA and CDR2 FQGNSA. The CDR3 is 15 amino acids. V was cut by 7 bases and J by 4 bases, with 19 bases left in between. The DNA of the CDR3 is TGTGCCAGCACCCCCTCGCCCGTGGGGGTAGAGACCCAGTACTTC. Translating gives CASTPSPVGVETQYF.

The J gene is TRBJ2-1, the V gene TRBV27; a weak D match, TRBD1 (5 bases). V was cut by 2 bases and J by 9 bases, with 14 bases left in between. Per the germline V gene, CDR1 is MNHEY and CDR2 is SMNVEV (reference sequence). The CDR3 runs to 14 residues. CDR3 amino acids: CASSLGAHVTEQFF. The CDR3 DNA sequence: TGTGCCAGCAGTTTAGGGGCTCACGTTACTGAGCAGTTCTTC.

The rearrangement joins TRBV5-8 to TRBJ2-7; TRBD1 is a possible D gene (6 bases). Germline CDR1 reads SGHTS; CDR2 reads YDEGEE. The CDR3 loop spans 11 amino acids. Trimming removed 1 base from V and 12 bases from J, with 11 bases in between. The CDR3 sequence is CASSLIRGLYF. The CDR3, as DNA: TGTGCCAGCAGCTTGATCAGGGGCCTGTACTTC.

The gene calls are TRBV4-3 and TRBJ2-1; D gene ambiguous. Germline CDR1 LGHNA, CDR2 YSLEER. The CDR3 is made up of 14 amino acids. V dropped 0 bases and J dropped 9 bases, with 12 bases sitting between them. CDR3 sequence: CASSQESGSVEQFF. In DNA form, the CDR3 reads TGCGCCAGCAGCCAAGAGTCGGGTTCGGTTGAGCAGTTCTTC.

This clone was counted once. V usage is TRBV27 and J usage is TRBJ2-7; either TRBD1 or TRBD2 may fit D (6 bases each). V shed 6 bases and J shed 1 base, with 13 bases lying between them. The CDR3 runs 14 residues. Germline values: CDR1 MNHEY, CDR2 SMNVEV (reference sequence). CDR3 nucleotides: TGTGCCAGCAGGCTTATAGGGGGGTCCTACGAGCAGTACTTC. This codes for CASRLIGGSYEQYF.

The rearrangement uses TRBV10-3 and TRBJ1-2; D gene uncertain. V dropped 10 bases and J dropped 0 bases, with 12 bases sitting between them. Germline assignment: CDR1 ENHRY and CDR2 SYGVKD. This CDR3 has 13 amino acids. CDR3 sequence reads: CATVDTANYGYTF. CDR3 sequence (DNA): TGTGCCACCGTAGACACTGCTAACTATGGCTACACCTTC.

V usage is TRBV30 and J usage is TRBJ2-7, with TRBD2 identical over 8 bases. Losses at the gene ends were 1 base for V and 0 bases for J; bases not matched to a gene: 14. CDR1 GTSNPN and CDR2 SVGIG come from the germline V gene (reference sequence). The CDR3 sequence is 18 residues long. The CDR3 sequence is CAWSGGLTSELPSYEQYF. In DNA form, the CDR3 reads TGTGCCTGGAGTGGTGGGTTGACTAGCGAACTCCCCTCCTACGAGCAGTACTTC.

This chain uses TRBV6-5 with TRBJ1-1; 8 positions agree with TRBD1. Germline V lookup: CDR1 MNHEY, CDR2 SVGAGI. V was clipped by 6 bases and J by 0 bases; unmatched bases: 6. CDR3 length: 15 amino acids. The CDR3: CASSLTGALNTEAFF. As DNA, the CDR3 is TGTGCCAGCAGCTTGACAGGGGCGTTGAACACTGAAGCTTTCTTT.

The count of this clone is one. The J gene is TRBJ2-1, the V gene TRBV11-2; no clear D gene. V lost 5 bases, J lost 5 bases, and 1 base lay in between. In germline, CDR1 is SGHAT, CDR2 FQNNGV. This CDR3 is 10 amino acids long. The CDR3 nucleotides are TGTGCCAGCAGCCACAATGAGCAGTTCTTC. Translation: CASSHNEQFF.

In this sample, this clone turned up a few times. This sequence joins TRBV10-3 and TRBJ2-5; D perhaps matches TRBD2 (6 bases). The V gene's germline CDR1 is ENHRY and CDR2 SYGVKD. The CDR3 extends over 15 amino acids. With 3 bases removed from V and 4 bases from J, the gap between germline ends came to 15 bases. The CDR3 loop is CAISESDGGIETQYF. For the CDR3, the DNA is TGTGCCATCAGTGAATCGGACGGGGGAATAGAGACCCAGTACTTC.

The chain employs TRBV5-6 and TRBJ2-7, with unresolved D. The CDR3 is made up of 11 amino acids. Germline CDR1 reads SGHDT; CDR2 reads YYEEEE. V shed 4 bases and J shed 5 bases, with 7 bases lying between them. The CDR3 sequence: CASSDWNEQYF. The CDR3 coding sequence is TGTGCCAGCAGCGATTGGAACGAGCAGTACTTC. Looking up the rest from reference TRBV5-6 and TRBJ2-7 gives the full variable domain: DAGVTQSPTHLIKTRGQQVTLRCSPKSGHDTVSWYQQALGQGPQFIFQYYEEEERQRGNFPDRFSGHQFPNYSSELNVNALLLGDSALYLCASSDWNEQYFGPGTRLTVT.

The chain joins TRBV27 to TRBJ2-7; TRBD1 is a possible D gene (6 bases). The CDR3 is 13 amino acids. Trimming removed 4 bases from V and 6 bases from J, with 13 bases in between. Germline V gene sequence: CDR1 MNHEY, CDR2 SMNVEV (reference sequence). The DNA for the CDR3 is TGTGCCAGCAGTTCTTTTGGGGGCTCCGAGCAGTACTTC. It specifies CASSSFGGSEQYF.

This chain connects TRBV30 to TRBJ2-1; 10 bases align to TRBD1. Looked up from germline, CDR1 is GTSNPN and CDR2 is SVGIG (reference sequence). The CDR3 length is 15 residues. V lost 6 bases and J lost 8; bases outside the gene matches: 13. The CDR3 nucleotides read TGTGCCTGCCCCCAGGGGGACAGGGGATCCCATGAGCAGTTCTTC. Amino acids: CACPQGDRGSHEQFF.

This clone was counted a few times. DNA of the CDR3: TGTGCCAGCAGCTTAGGACCCTTGACCCAGTACTTC. Protein product: CASSLGPLTQYF. This chain joins TRBV11-3 and TRBJ2-5; D is unclear. The CDR3 spans 12 residues. V lost 1 base and J 7 bases, leaving 7 bases between the germline ends. Germline V gene lookup returns CDR1 SGHNT and CDR2 YENEEA.